This T cell receptor (beta chain) was obtained from a study of OX40 agonist ivuxolimab in advanced cancers. Whole-study context: Three patients, one with hepatocellular carcinoma and two with cutaneous melanoma, achieved partial responses. Findings and limits, study-wide: Near-lowest levels of clonal expansion characterized partial responders at 0.1-3.0 mg/kg.

The CDR3 has 15 residues. Germline V gives CDR1 LGHNT, CDR2 FRNRAP. Trimming removed 1 base from V and 5 bases from J, with 14 bases in between. Points on this clone: Its specificity is not known.

Generated by immunoSEQ multiplex PCR, the TCRdb table keeps only in-frame clones and is missing some. The sample includes about 68,000 clones, approximately 91% of them seen just once. The V call is TRBV12-5, the J call TRBJ1-1, with D hard to call. Sequenced here: CD4+ or CD8+ T cells sorted from blood, sampled in a trial of the OX40 agonist ivuxolimab. This receptor was obtained from an adult with an advanced solid tumor such as melanoma, head and neck, liver or kidney cancer. The chain's CDR3 is CASGLETFGGTEAFF. The CDR3 nucleotides read TGTGCTAGTGGTTTGGAGACCTTTGGAGGAACTGAAGCTTTCTTT. Full variable domain (missing parts from reference TRBV12-5 and TRBJ1-1): DARVTQTPRHKVTEMGQEVTMRCQPILGHNTVFWYRQTMMQGLELLAYFRNRAPLDDSGMPKDRFSAEMPDATLATLKIQPSEPRDSAVYFCASGLETFGGTEAFFGQGTRLTVV.